This T cell receptor (beta chain) was recorded in a study of blood T cell repertoires in COVID-19. Background on the study: T cells, B-cell-depleted T cells, or PBMCs supplied cDNA or gDNA.

Profiling relied on immunoSEQ multiplex PCR, and the TCRdb table lists in-frame clones only, not all of them. The profile shows 70,000 to 95,000 clones, 88% of them singletons. The trim removed 0 bases at V and 5 bases at J, leaving 5 bases unmatched. The CDR3 totals 17 residues. Germline loops: CDR1 LGHDT, CDR2 YNNKEL (reference sequence). Sequencing was done on a sample of peripheral blood. This clonotype was sampled from a woman in her 70s with acute or convalescent COVID-19. The rearrangement links TRBV3-1 (or the pseudogene TRBV3-2) to TRBJ2-5; 14 nucleotides align to TRBD2. The CDR3 spells CASSQEKGLAGVETQYF. CDR3 bases: TGTGCCAGCAGCCAAGAAAAGGGACTAGCGGGAGTGGAGACCCAGTACTTC.